Included here is one TCR beta chain sequence, with context. Sorting of PBMCs yielded the CD4+ and CD8+ T cells. The sample belongs to a study of CD8+ T cells in alopecia areata. Extraction of RNA preceded its reverse transcription into cDNA, which served as the sequencing template. Libraries were prepared by immunoSEQ multiplex PCR; TCRdb keeps only in-frame clonotypes and omits some of them. The data hold 110,000 or so clones, with roughly 59% observed a single time. CDR1 SGHDT and CDR2 YYEEEE come from the germline V gene. The CDR3 is 14 residues long. V shed 0 bases and J shed 0 bases, with 7 bases lying between them.

V usage is TRBV5-6 and J usage is TRBJ2-7; no definite D call. Sample: CD8+ T cells sorted from blood. This TCR was recovered from a human donor in good health. The CDR3 is CASSLGPDSYEQYF. The CDR3 DNA reads as TGTGCCAGCAGCTTGGGCCCCGACTCCTACGAGCAGTACTTC.